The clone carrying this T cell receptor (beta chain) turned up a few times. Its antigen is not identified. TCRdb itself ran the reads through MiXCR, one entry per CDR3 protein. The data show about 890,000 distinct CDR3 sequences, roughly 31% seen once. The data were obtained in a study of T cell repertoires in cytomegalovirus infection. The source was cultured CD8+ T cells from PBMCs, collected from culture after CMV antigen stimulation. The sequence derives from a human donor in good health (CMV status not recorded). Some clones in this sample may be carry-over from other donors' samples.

Here the CDR3 DNA reads TGTGCCAGCAGCTTAAAAGGACGTGGACAGCCATACCAAGAGACCCAGTACTTC. This sequence encodes CASSLKGRGQPYQETQYF. The J gene is TRBJ2-5, the V gene TRBV7-9, with D perhaps matching TRBD1 (6 bases). This CDR3 spans 18 amino acids. Trimming took off 2 bases at V and 0 bases at J, with 19 bases between the two ends. The germline V gene has CDR1 SEHNR and CDR2 FQNEAQ (reference sequence).